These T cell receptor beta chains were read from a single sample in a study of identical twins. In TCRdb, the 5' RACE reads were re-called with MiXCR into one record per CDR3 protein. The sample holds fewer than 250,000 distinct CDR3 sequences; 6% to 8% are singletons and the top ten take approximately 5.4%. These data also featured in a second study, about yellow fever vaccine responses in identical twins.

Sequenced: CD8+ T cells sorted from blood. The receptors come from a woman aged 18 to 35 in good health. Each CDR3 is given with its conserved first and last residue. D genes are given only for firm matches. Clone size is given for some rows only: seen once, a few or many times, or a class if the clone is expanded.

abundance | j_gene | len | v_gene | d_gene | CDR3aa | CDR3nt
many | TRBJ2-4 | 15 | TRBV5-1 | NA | CASSLEAGDLDIQYF | TGCGCCAGCAGCTTGGAGGCTGGGGATCTAGACATTCAGTACTTC
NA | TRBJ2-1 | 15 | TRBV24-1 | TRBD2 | CATSLSGRMDNEQFF | TGTGCCACCAGCCTTAGCGGGAGGATGGACAATGAGCAGTTCTTC
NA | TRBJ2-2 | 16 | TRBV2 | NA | CASSEGAQLNTGELFF | TGTGCCAGCAGTGAAGGTGCCCAGTTAAACACCGGGGAGCTGTTTTTT
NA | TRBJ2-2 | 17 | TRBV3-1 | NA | CASSQDSRQYHTGELFF | TGTGCCAGCAGCCAAGATTCGCGGCAGTATCACACCGGGGAGCTGTTTTTT
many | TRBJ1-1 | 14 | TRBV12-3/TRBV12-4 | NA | CASSPYSSNTEAFF | TGTGCCAGCAGTCCCTACTCATCCAACACTGAAGCTTTCTTT
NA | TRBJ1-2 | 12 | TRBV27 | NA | CASSTRGDGYTF | TGTGCCAGCAGTACAAGGGGGGATGGCTACACCTTC
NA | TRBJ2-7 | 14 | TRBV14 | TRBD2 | CASALAGDLYEQYF | TGTGCCAGCGCACTTGCGGGAGATTTGTACGAGCAGTACTTC
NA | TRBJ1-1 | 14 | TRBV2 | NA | CASSPLTTGTEAFF | TGTGCCAGCAGTCCCTTAACTACGGGCACTGAAGCTTTCTTT
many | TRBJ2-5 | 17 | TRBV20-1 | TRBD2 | CSARAPGAGGPGETQYF | TGCAGTGCTAGAGCCCCTGGGGCGGGAGGGCCGGGGGAGACCCAGTACTTC
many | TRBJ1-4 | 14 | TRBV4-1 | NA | CASSQGILGEKLFF | TGCGCCAGCAGCCAGGGTATTCTGGGCGAAAAACTGTTTTTT
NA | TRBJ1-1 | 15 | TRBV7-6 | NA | CASSLSEGMNTEAFF | TGTGCCAGCAGCTTATCCGAGGGGATGAACACTGAAGCTTTCTTT
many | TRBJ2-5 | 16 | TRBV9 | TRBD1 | CASSNDLDRGGETQYF | TGTGCCAGCAGCAACGACCTTGACAGGGGTGGAGAGACCCAGTACTTC
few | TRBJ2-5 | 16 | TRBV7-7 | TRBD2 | CASSLGGSGVQETQYF | TGTGCCAGCAGCTTAGGTGGTAGCGGGGTCCAAGAGACCCAGTACTTC
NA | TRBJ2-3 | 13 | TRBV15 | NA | CATSRDLADTQYF | TGTGCCACCAGCAGAGACTTGGCGGATACGCAGTATTTT
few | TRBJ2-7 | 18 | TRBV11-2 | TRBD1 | CASSSHGAGGVLPYEQYF | TGTGCCAGCAGCTCGCACGGGGCAGGGGGCGTCCTACCGTACGAGCAGTACTTC
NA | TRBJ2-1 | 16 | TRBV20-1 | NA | CSARDEPREVYNEQFF | TGCAGTGCTAGAGACGAACCCAGGGAGGTATACAATGAGCAGTTCTTC
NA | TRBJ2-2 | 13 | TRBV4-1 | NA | CASSQGTAGELFF | TGCGCCAGCAGCCAAGGGACCGCCGGGGAGCTGTTTTTT
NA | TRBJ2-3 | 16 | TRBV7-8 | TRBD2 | CASSPQTSGPGDTQYF | TGTGCCAGCAGCCCTCAGACTAGCGGGCCTGGGGATACGCAGTATTTT
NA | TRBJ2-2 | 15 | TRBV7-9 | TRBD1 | CASSSTDRDTGELFF | TGTGCCAGCAGCTCGACTGACAGGGATACCGGGGAGCTGTTTTTT
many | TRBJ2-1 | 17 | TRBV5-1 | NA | CASSLGQDNNSYNEQFF | TGCGCCAGCAGCTTAGGGCAGGACAACAACTCCTACAATGAGCAGTTCTTC
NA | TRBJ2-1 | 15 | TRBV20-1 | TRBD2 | CSAPSTSGVRNEQFF | TGCAGTGCGCCGAGCACTAGCGGGGTACGTAATGAGCAGTTCTTC
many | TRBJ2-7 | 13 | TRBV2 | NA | CASSEWNSYEQYF | TGTGCCAGCAGTGAGTGGAACTCCTACGAGCAGTACTTC
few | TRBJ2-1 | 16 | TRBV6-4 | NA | CASSDSSQTSYNEQFF | TGTGCCAGCAGTGACTCGTCACAAACAAGCTACAATGAGCAGTTCTTC
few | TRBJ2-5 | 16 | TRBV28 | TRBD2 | CASSSPATSSPETQYF | TGTGCCAGCAGTTCCCCCGCGACTAGCAGCCCAGAGACCCAGTACTTC
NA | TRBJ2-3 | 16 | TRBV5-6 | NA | CASSLDGFKFTDTQYF | TGTGCCAGCAGCTTGGATGGATTCAAGTTCACAGATACGCAGTATTTT
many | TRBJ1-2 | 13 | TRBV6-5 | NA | CASSYSQLDGYTF | TGTGCCAGCAGTTACTCACAGCTAGATGGCTACACCTTC
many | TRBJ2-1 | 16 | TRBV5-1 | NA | CASSPEAGSSYNEQFF | TGCGCCAGCAGCCCCGAAGCAGGGAGCTCCTACAATGAGCAGTTCTTC
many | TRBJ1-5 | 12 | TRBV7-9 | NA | CASSPGSQPQHF | TGTGCCAGCAGCCCAGGGAGTCAGCCCCAGCATTTT
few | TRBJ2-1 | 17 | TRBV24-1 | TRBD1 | CATSETGTGVAYNEQFF | TGTGCCACCAGTGAAACCGGGACAGGGGTCGCCTACAATGAGCAGTTCTTC
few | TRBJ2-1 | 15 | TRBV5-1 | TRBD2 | CASRLSGGNYNEQFF | TGCGCCAGCAGGTTGAGCGGGGGGAACTACAATGAGCAGTTCTTC
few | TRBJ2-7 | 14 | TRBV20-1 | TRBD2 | CSARNGREGFEQYF | TGCAGTGCTAGGAACGGGCGGGAGGGGTTCGAGCAGTACTTC
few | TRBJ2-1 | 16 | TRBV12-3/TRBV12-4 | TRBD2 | CASSGPGTNGYNEQFF | TGTGCCAGCAGTGGACCCGGGACTAATGGTTACAATGAGCAGTTCTTC
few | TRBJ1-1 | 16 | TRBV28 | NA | CASSFPPSSEDTEAFF | TGTGCCAGCAGTTTCCCCCCCTCGTCCGAAGACACTGAAGCTTTCTTT
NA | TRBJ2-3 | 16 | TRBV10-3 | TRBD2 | CASQGTSGGPTDTQYF | TGTGCCAGCCAGGGGACTAGCGGGGGACCAACAGATACGCAGTATTTT
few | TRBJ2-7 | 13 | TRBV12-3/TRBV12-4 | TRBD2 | CASSPSGSGEQYF | TGTGCCAGCAGTCCGAGCGGGAGCGGAGAGCAGTACTTC
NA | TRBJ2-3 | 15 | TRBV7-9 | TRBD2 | CASSWGLQSTDTQYF | TGTGCCAGCAGCTGGGGACTACAGAGCACAGATACGCAGTATTTT
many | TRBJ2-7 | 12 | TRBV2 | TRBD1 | CASLGQVDEQYF | TGTGCCAGCCTTGGACAGGTGGACGAGCAGTACTTC
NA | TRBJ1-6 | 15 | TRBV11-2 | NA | CASSLGTIGNSPLHF | TGTGCCAGCAGCTTAGGGACAATAGGAAATTCACCCCTCCACTTT
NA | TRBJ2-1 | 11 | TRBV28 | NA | CASGSYDEQFF | TGTGCCAGTGGGAGTTACGATGAGCAGTTCTTC
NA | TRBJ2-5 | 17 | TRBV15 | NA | CATSRDPKQRGRETQYF | TGTGCCACCAGCAGAGATCCGAAACAACGGGGACGAGAGACCCAGTACTTC
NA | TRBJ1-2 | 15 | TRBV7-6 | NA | CASSLAQLGDYGYTF | TGTGCCAGCAGCTTAGCCCAACTTGGGGACTATGGCTACACCTTC
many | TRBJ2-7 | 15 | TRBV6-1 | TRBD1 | CASSERTGSSYEQYF | TGTGCCAGCAGTGAACGGACAGGGAGTTCCTACGAGCAGTACTTC
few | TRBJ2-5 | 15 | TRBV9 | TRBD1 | CASSPWTGAGKTQYF | TGTGCCAGCAGCCCCTGGACAGGGGCCGGGAAGACCCAGTACTTC
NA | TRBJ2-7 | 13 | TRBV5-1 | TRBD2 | CASSFGLGYEQYF | TGCGCCAGCAGCTTCGGACTAGGTTACGAGCAGTACTTC
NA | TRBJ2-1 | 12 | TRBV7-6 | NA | CASGDIYNEQFF | TGTGCCAGCGGCGACATCTACAATGAGCAGTTCTTC
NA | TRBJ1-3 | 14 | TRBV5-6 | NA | CASSLSGPGNTIYF | TGTGCCAGCAGCTTGTCAGGGCCCGGAAACACCATATATTTT
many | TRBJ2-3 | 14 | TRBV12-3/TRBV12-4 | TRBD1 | CASSRTGGLDTQYF | TGTGCCAGCAGTCGGACAGGGGGCTTGGATACGCAGTATTTT
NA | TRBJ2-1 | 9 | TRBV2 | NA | CASSREQFF | TGTGCCAGCAGCAGGGAGCAGTTCTTC
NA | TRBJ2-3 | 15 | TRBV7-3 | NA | CASGEREGGTDTQYF | TGTGCCAGCGGGGAGCGAGAAGGCGGCACAGATACGCAGTATTTT